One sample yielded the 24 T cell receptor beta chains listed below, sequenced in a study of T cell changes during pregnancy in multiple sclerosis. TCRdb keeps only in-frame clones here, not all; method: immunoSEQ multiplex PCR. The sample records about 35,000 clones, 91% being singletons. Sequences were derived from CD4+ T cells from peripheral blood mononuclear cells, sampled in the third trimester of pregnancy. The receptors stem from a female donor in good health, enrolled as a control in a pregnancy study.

Here the CDR3 DNA reads TGTGCCAGCAGCTTTAGCGGGGGGGCGGGTTACAATGAGCAGTTCTTC. Residues: CASSFSGGAGYNEQFF. The rearrangement uses TRBV5-4 and TRBJ2-1; TRBD2 matches 11 bases. Germline CDR1 is SGHNT and CDR2 is YYREEE (reference sequence). This CDR3 spans 16 amino acids. V lost 2 bases and J lost 4; bases outside the gene matches: 5.

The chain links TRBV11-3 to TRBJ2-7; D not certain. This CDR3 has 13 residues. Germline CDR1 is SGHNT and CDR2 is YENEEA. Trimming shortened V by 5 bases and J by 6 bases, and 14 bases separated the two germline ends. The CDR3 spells CASSALGSGEQYF. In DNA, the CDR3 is TGTGCCAGCAGCGCGCTAGGCTCGGGCGAGCAGTACTTC.

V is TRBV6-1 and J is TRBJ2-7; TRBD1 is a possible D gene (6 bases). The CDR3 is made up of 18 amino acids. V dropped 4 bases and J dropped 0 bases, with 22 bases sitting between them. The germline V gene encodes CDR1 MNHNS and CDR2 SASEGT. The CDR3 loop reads CASSALPLQGPSSYEQYF. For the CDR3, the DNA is TGTGCCAGCAGTGCGTTACCCCTACAGGGACCAAGCTCCTACGAGCAGTACTTC.

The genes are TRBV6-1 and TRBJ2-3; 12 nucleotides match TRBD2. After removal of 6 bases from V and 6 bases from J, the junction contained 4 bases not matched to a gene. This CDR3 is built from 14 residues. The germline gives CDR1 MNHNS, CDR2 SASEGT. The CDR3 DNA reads TGTGCCAGCAGGGGACTAGCGGGTTCGGATACGCAGTATTTT. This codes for CASRGLAGSDTQYF.

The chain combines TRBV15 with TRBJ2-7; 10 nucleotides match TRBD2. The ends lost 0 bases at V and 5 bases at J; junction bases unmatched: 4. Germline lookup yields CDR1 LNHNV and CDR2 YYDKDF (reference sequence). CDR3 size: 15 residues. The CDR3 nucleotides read TGTGCCACCAGCAGAGATCGCGGACTAGCGGACGAGCAGTACTTC. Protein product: CATSRDRGLADEQYF.

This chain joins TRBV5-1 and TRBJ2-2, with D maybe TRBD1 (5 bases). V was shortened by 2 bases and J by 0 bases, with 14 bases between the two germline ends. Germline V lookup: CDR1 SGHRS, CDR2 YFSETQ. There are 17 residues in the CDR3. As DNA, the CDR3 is TGCGCCAGCAGCTTTCTTGACAGTAGGCCGAACACCGGGGAGCTGTTTTTT. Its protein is CASSFLDSRPNTGELFF.

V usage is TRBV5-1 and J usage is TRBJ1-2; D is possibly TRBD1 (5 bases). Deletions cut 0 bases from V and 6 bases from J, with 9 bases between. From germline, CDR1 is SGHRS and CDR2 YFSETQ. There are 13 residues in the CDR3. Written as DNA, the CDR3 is TGCGCCAGCAGCTTGGGGGCAGGGAATGGCTACACCTTC. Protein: CASSLGAGNGYTF.

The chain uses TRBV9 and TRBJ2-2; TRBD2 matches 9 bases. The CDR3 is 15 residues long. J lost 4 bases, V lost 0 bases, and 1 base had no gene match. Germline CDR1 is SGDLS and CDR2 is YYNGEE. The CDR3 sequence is CASSVGGRGTGELFF. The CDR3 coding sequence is TGTGCCAGCAGCGTAGGCGGGAGGGGCACCGGGGAGCTGTTTTTT. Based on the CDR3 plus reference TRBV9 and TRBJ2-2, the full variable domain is DSGVTQTPKHLITATGQRVTLRCSPRSGDLSVYWYQQSLDQGLQFLIQYYNGEERAKGNILERFSAQQFPDLHSELNLSSLELGDSALYFCASSVGGRGTGELFFGEGSRLTVL.

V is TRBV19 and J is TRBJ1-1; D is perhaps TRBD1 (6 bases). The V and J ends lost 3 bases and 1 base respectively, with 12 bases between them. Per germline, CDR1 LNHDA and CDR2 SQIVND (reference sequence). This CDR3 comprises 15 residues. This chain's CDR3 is CASSIHGQRNTEAFF. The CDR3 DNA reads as TGTGCCAGTAGTATTCATGGACAGAGGAACACTGAAGCTTTCTTT.

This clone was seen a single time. The CDR3 sequence is CASSSGTSAGSYEQYF. The CDR3 DNA sequence: TGTGCCAGCAGCTCAGGGACTAGCGCGGGCTCCTACGAGCAGTACTTC. The V call is TRBV9, the J call TRBJ2-7, with 10 bases identical to TRBD2. There are 16 residues in the CDR3. Trimming removed 4 bases from V and 0 bases from J; junction bases left unmatched: 7. Per the germline V gene, CDR1 is SGDLS and CDR2 is YYNGEE.

For the CDR3, the DNA is TGTGCCAGCAGTTCGATGGGGGGAGCAACTAATGAAAAACTGTTTTTT. This encodes CASSSMGGATNEKLFF. This chain joins TRBV28 and TRBJ1-4; weak D call: TRBD1 (5 bases). The CDR3 length is 16 residues. Germline CDR1 is MDHEN and CDR2 is SYDVKM. V lost 4 bases and J 0 bases, leaving 12 bases between the germline ends.

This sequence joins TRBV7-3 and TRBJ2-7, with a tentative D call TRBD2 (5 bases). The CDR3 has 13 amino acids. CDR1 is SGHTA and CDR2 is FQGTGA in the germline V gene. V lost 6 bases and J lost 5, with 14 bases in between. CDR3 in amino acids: CASSVGLANEQYF. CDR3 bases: TGTGCCAGCAGTGTAGGACTCGCCAACGAGCAGTACTTC. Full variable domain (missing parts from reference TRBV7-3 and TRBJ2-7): GAGVSQTPSNKVTEKGKYVELRCDPISGHTALYWYRQSLGQGPEFLIYFQGTGAADDSGLPNDRFFAVRPEGSVSTLKIQRTERGDSAVYLCASSVGLANEQYFGPGTRLTVT.

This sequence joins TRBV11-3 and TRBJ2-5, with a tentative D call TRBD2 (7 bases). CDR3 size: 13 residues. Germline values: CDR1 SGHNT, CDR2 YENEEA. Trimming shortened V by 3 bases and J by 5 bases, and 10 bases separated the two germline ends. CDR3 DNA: TGTGCCAGCAGCTTCGGGGGGCGGGAGACCCAGTACTTC. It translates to CASSFGGRETQYF.

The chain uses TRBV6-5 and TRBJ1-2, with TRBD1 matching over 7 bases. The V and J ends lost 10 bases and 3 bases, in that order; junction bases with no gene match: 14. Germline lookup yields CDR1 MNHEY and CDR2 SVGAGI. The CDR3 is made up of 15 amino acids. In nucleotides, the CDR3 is TGTGCCACCTATAGGGACAGAAGCCAGGACTATGGCTACACCTTC. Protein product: CATYRDRSQDYGYTF.

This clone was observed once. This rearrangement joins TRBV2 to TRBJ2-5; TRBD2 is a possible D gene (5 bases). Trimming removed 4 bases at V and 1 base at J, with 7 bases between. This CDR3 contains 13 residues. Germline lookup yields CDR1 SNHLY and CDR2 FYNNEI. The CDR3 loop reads CASSAGIQETQYF. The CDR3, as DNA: TGTGCCAGCAGTGCGGGAATCCAAGAGACCCAGTACTTC.

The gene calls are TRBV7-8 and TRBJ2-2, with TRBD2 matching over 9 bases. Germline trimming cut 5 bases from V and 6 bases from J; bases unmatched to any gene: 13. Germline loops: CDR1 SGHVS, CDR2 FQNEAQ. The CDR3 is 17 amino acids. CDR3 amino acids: CASSHPPWAGGSGELFF. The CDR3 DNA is TGTGCCAGCAGCCACCCCCCTTGGGCGGGAGGGTCCGGGGAGCTGTTTTTT.

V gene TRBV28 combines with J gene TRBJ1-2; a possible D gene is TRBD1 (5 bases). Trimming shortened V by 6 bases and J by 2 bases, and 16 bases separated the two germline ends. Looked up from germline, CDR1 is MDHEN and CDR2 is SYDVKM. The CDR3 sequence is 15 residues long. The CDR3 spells CASRSLGGRNYGYTF. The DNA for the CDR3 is TGTGCCAGCAGGTCTCTTGGGGGGAGGAACTATGGCTACACCTTC.

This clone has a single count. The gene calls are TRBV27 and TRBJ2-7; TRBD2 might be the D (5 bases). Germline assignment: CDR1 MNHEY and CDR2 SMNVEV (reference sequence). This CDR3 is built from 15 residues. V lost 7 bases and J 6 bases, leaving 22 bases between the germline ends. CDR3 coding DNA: TGTGCCAGCACTCCAACCGGGCTCCAAGCGGCCGAGCAGTACTTC. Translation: CASTPTGLQAAEQYF.

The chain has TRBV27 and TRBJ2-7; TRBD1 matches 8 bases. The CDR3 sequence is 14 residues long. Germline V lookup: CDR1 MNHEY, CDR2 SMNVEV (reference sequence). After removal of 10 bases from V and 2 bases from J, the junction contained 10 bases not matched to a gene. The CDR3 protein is CATRGQGETYEQYF. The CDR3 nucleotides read TGTGCCACCCGAGGACAGGGCGAGACCTACGAGCAGTACTTC.

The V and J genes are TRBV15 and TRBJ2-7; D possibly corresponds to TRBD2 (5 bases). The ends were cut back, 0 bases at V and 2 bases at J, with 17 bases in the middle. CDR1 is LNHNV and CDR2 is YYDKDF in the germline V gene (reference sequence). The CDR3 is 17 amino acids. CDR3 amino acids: CATSREGTRNMAYEQYF. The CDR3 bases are TGTGCCACCAGCAGAGAGGGTACTAGGAATATGGCCTACGAGCAGTACTTC.

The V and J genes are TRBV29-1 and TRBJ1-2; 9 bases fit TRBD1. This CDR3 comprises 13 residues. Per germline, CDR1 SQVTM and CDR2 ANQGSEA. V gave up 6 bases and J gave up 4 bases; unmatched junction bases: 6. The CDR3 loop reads CSVGQGRSYGYTF. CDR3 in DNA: TGCAGCGTGGGACAGGGAAGGTCCTATGGCTACACCTTC.

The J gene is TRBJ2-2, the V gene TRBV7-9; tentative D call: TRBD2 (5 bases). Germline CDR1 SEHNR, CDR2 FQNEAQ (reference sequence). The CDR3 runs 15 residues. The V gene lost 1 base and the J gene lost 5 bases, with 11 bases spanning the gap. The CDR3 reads CASSLELVGTGELFF. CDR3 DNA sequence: TGTGCCAGCAGCTTAGAACTAGTCGGAACCGGGGAGCTGTTTTTT.

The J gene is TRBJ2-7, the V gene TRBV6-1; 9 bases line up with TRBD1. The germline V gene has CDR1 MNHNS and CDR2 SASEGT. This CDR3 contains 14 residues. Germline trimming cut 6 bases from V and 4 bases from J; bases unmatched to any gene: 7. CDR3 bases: TGTGCCAGCAGCCGGACAGGGGTAATTTACGAGCAGTACTTC. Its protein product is CASSRTGVIYEQYF.

The DNA of the CDR3 is TGCGCCAGCAGCTTGGGTAGTTTTCAAGATACGCAGTATTTT. This translates into CASSLGSFQDTQYF. The chain has TRBV5-1 and TRBJ2-3; D unresolved. Germline V lookup: CDR1 SGHRS, CDR2 YFSETQ. Trimming removed 0 bases from V and 5 bases from J, with 10 bases in between. This CDR3 is 14 amino acids long.